Reported below is one T cell receptor (beta chain). Its specificity is not known. A read error is possible here, since a much larger clone lies one base away. One entry per CDR3 protein results from TCRdb running MiXCR on the 5' RACE reads. The sample contains about 330,000 distinct CDR3 sequences, 4.1% of which appear only once. The data derive from a study of T cells after yellow fever vaccination. Study-wide findings and caveats: Among primary-vaccination clones, most reappeared after the booster, at 96% for CD4 and under 90% for CD8. Abundant contaminating clonotypes from the bulk population could appear in FACS-sorted repertoires.

The CDR3 spans 16 residues. Trimming stripped 0 bases from V and 1 base from J, with 14 bases between. Germline loops: CDR1 SQVTM, CDR2 ANQGSEA. This TCR derives from a young man who received the YFV17D yellow fever vaccine. The chain uses TRBV29-1 and TRBJ2-3; tentatively, D is TRBD2 (5 bases). The input for sequencing was PBMCs, taken 5 days after the yellow fever booster vaccination. CDR3: CSVEDPLSACTDTQYF. The CDR3 DNA reads as TGCAGCGTTGAAGATCCCCTTAGCGCCTGCACAGATACGCAGTATTTT.